Presented here are 17 T cell receptor beta chains from one specimen sequenced in a study of early stage breast cancer tumors. Sequencing was performed with immunoSEQ multiplex PCR; in TCRdb, only in-frame clones are kept and a portion is missing. The sample shows around 71,000 clones, 79% of them seen only once. Sample: blood. Receptors originate from a person between 60 and 69 years old with breast cancer.

V gene TRBV30 combines with J gene TRBJ1-6, with TRBD1 as a possible D gene (6 bases). The CDR3 is made up of 14 amino acids. The V end was cut by 0 bases, the J end by 9 bases, with 12 bases between. CDR1 GTSNPN and CDR2 SVGIG come from the germline V gene (reference sequence). DNA of the CDR3: TGTGCCTGGAGTGTTCAGGACAGAATTTCACCCCTCCACTTT. It is translated as CAWSVQDRISPLHF.

The chain is built from TRBV18 and TRBJ1-4, with 9 bases matching TRBD1. V dropped 2 bases and J dropped 10; count of bases not matched to a gene: 2. Germline-derived CDR1 and CDR2 are KGHSH and LQKENI. The CDR3 is made up of 13 amino acids. In nucleotides, the CDR3 is TGTGCCAGCTCACCAGGGACAGGGCGAAAACTGTTTTTT. The encoded protein is CASSPGTGRKLFF.

This chain connects TRBV19 to TRBJ2-1; D is possibly TRBD2 (5 bases). Trimming cost V 6 bases and J 0 bases, with 15 bases left between them. Germline V gives CDR1 LNHDA, CDR2 SQIVND (reference sequence). CDR3 length: 16 amino acids. CDR3 coding DNA: TGTGCCAGTAGCCCTTGGCGGGTAAGCTCCTACAATGAGCAGTTCTTC. Protein sequence: CASSPWRVSSYNEQFF.

This chain connects TRBV11-2 to TRBJ1-4; D remains unclear. The CDR3 consists of 14 residues. The ends were cut back, 3 bases at V and 8 bases at J, with 13 bases in the middle. From germline, CDR1 is SGHAT and CDR2 FQNNGV. CDR3 in amino acids: CASSFRGLDEKLFF. The DNA for the CDR3 is TGTGCCAGCAGCTTCCGGGGTCTTGACGAAAAACTGTTTTTT.

The chain couples TRBV30 to TRBJ1-1, with TRBD1 matching over 8 bases. Germline assignment: CDR1 GTSNPN and CDR2 SVGIG (reference sequence). This CDR3 spans 12 amino acids. V was clipped by 5 bases and J by 1 base; unmatched bases: 0. In nucleotides, the CDR3 is TGTGCCTGGGACAGGGGGAACACTGAAGCTTTCTTT. This encodes CAWDRGNTEAFF.

The chain employs TRBV19 and TRBJ1-1; no reliable D call. V was pared by 1 base and J by 0 bases, with 12 bases between. The CDR3 spans 16 residues. Germline V gene data show CDR1 as LNHDA and CDR2 as SQIVND (reference sequence). The CDR3 DNA reads TGTGCCAGTAGTATAGTACGGGCCCCAATGAACACTGAAGCTTTCTTT. Residues: CASSIVRAPMNTEAFF.

The V gene is TRBV7-2, the J gene TRBJ2-7; D is unclear. Trimming pared 5 bases from V and 0 bases from J, leaving 14 bases between. The length of the CDR3 is 15 residues. CDR1 and CDR2 (germline): SGHTA, FQGNSA. CDR3: CASSRERASSYEQYF. In DNA form, the CDR3 reads TGTGCCAGCAGCCGAGAACGGGCGAGCTCCTACGAGCAGTACTTC.

This clone occurred a few times. The V gene is TRBV5-4, the J gene TRBJ1-2; D perhaps matches TRBD1 (6 bases). Germline CDR1 is SGHNT and CDR2 is YYREEE (reference sequence). The CDR3 is 11 amino acids. V lost 2 bases and J 10 bases, leaving 9 bases between the germline ends. CDR3 sequence reads: CASSFGQYYTF. The CDR3 DNA reads as TGTGCCAGCAGCTTCGGACAGTACTACACCTTC.

The chain employs TRBV6-1 and TRBJ1-6, with TRBD1 matching 10 bases. The J segment lost 6 bases and the V segment lost 5 bases, leaving 7 bases of the junction unmatched. Germline V lookup: CDR1 MNHNS, CDR2 SASEGT. CDR3 size: 16 residues. The CDR3 coding sequence is TGTGCCAGCAGTCAAGACAGGGGGCGATTTAATTCACCCCTCCACTTT. As protein: CASSQDRGRFNSPLHF.

Here the CDR3 reads CASNPSGGETQYF. The DNA of the CDR3 is TGTGCCAGCAACCCCAGCGGGGGAGAGACCCAGTACTTC. The chain recombines TRBV7-6 with TRBJ2-5; TRBD2 matches 8 bases. CDR3 length equals 13 residues. J gave up 4 bases and V 7 bases, and 5 bases lay outside the gene matches. CDR1 is SGHVS and CDR2 is FNYEAQ in the germline V gene.

The V and J genes are TRBV19 and TRBJ2-1; 8 positions agree with TRBD2. Looked up from germline, CDR1 is LNHDA and CDR2 is SQIVND (reference sequence). The CDR3 is made up of 16 amino acids. The J segment lost 9 bases and the V segment lost 5 bases, leaving 15 bases of the junction unmatched. CDR3 region: CASSARVMSGRSEQFF. CDR3 in DNA: TGTGCCAGTAGTGCCCGAGTAATGAGCGGGAGAAGTGAGCAGTTCTTC.

CDR3 bases: TGTGCCAGCAGTTACACAGGGGGCTTTGGGAATTCACCCCTCCACTTT. It is translated as CASSYTGGFGNSPLHF. The chain joins TRBV6-6 to TRBJ1-6, with 9 bases identical to TRBD1. The CDR3 consists of 16 residues. The ends lost 2 bases at V and 7 bases at J; junction bases unmatched: 6. From germline, CDR1 is MNHNY and CDR2 SVGAGI (reference sequence).

This chain connects TRBV19 to TRBJ1-5, with TRBD1 as a possible D gene (6 bases). This CDR3 has 14 amino acids. Looked up from germline, CDR1 is LNHDA and CDR2 is SQIVND (reference sequence). Trimming took 6 bases from V and 7 from J, leaving 16 bases between them. This chain's CDR3 is CASRTTGGKQPQHF. In DNA form, the CDR3 reads TGTGCCAGTAGAACGACAGGAGGAAAACAGCCCCAGCATTTT.

The gene calls are TRBV10-3 and TRBJ2-2; 8 bases are a match to TRBD1. V shed 10 bases and J 4 bases; nucleotides not matched to a gene: 8. This CDR3 comprises 14 residues. The germline CDR1 and CDR2 sequences are ENHRY and SYGVKD. CDR3 amino acids: CATAGGAGTGELFF. In DNA form, the CDR3 reads TGTGCCACGGCAGGGGGCGCGGGCACCGGGGAGCTGTTTTTT.

The chain employs TRBV7-6 and TRBJ1-4, with D perhaps matching TRBD1 (5 bases). This CDR3 spans 13 amino acids. Trimming shortened V by 4 bases and J by 7 bases, and 10 bases separated the two germline ends. In germline, CDR1 is SGHVS, CDR2 FNYEAQ. CDR3 sequence: CASSSSQGEKLFF. For the CDR3, the DNA is TGTGCCAGCAGCTCCTCTCAGGGTGAAAAACTGTTTTTT.

The rearrangement links TRBV21-1 to TRBJ1-2; the table calls TRBD1, which could not be checked here. TRBV21-1 corresponds to a pseudogene. CDR3 length: 16 residues. CDR3 in DNA: TGTGCCAGCAGCAGCCCCCGGGACAGGGGGACGCAGGGCTACACCTTC. Translation: CASSSPRDRGTQGYTF.

The rearrangement uses TRBV27 and TRBJ2-7, with 8 bases fitting TRBD1. The germline gives CDR1 MNHEY, CDR2 SMNVEV (reference sequence). The CDR3 sequence is 14 residues long. V was clipped by 3 bases and J by 5 bases; unmatched bases: 6. As DNA, the CDR3 is TGTGCCAGCAGTTTCGACAGGGGAAGGGACGAGCAGTACTTC. Translating it yields CASSFDRGRDEQYF.